This T cell receptor beta chain comes out of a study of OX40 agonist ivuxolimab in advanced cancers. Study-wide context: Across the patients, intravenous ivuxolimab was delivered every 2 weeks at 0.01 to 10 mg/kg. Partial response was recorded in three patients: one hepatocellular carcinoma and two cutaneous melanoma cases. Study conclusions and caveats: Relative to CD4+, CD8+ T cells held more expanded clones on average.

The CDR3 runs to 16 residues. Germline-derived CDR1 and CDR2 are MNHNS and SASEGT. Trimming shortened V by 1 base and J by 7 bases, and 17 bases separated the two germline ends. For this clone: Its specificity is unknown.

Clones were sequenced by immunoSEQ multiplex PCR, and TCRdb holds only the in-frame ones, with some missing. The sample holds roughly 64,000 clones, approximately 80% seen once. The chain combines TRBV6-1 with TRBJ2-1; D not certain. The receptor was derived from an adult with an advanced solid tumor such as melanoma, head and neck, liver or kidney cancer. The sequencing here drew on CD4+ or CD8+ T cells sorted from blood, taken in a trial of the OX40 agonist ivuxolimab. In DNA, the CDR3 is TGTGCCAGCAGTGAAGAGTTGGAATTACTGCAGAATGAGCAGTTCTTC. Translation: CASSEELELLQNEQFF.